The 21 T cell receptor beta chains given below trace back to one sample, sequenced in a study of identical twins (dated by TCRdb to the mid-2010s). Library preparation employed 5' RACE. Sequenced on an Illumina HiSeq 2000. TCRdb handled the public reads itself, with Q25 trimming in fastp and clone calling in MiXCR, and kept productive beta chains. Each CDR3 protein appears once, grouped with its most common genes and DNA. This sample comprises 420,000 or so distinct CDR3 sequences, less than 20% of them detected only once. The ten largest account for roughly 12% of the sample. Sequencing used naive T cells sorted from blood. The cell subset or site label on this specimen signifies: cells isolated with a human naive T-cell isolation kit. The receptors shown here come from a man aged 50 to 59 in good health.

This rearrangement joins TRBV20-1 to TRBJ2-1; 9 bases align to TRBD2. Germline-derived CDR1 and CDR2 are DFQATT and SNEGSKA (reference sequence). V lost 7 bases to trimming and J lost 0 bases; unmatched junction nucleotides: 16. The CDR3 runs 18 residues. CDR3 DNA: TGCAGTGTGCTAGAAAGGGGCCATAGCGGGAGCTCCTACAATGAGCAGTTCTTC. As protein: CSVLERGHSGSSYNEQFF.

In this sample, this clonotype turned up a few times. The chain recombines TRBV7-9 with TRBJ2-1, with D perhaps assigned TRBD1 or TRBD2 (5 bases each). CDR3 size: 13 residues. Germline CDR1 is SEHNR and CDR2 is FQNEAQ (reference sequence). Trimming stripped 0 bases from V and 8 bases from J, with 8 bases between. The CDR3 is CASSLAGPHEQFF. The CDR3 DNA sequence: TGTGCCAGCAGCTTAGCGGGACCACATGAGCAGTTCTTC.

This clonotype appeared many times. The chain is built from TRBV4-1 and TRBJ1-4; D is undetermined. Germline V gene sequence: CDR1 MGHRA, CDR2 YSYEKL. This CDR3 comprises 15 residues. The V end lost 2 bases, the J end lost 0 bases, and 7 bases lay between the germline ends. CDR3 in amino acids: CASSQQPTTNEKLFF. As DNA, the CDR3 is TGCGCCAGCAGCCAACAACCTACAACTAATGAAAAACTGTTTTTT.

The table lists this clonotype with many counts. The rearrangement links TRBV20-1 to TRBJ2-1; no reliable D call. Germline V lookup: CDR1 DFQATT, CDR2 SNEGSKA (reference sequence). The ends were cut back, 6 bases at V and 0 bases at J, with 12 bases in the middle. This CDR3 has 14 amino acids. The CDR3 DNA follows: TGCAGTGCCCCCGGATCGAGCTCCTACAATGAGCAGTTCTTC. It yields the protein CSAPGSSSYNEQFF.

The genes are TRBV11-2 and TRBJ1-2; D is perhaps TRBD1 (5 bases). Germline V lookup: CDR1 SGHAT, CDR2 FQNNGV. There are 15 residues in the CDR3. Trimming removed 3 bases at V and 8 bases at J, with 19 bases between. CDR3 sequence: CASSFRVDDRTGYTF. Written as DNA, the CDR3 is TGTGCCAGCAGCTTTAGAGTAGATGACAGAACAGGCTACACCTTC.

This clonotype was observed a few times. The chain combines TRBV20-1 with TRBJ2-6, with TRBD1 matching 9 bases. Germline CDR1 and CDR2: DFQATT and SNEGSKA (reference sequence). The V and J ends lost 6 bases and 2 bases, in that order; junction bases with no gene match: 5. This CDR3 region has 15 residues. In DNA, the CDR3 is TGCAGTGCGCCAAGACAGGGGGCTGGGGCCAACGTCCTGACTTTC. It yields the protein CSAPRQGAGANVLTF.

The chain combines TRBV9 with TRBJ2-1, with 8 bases that match TRBD2. This CDR3 has 15 residues. Germline lookup yields CDR1 SGDLS and CDR2 YYNGEE. V lost 3 bases and J lost 3; bases outside the gene matches: 5. The DNA of the CDR3 is TGTGCCAGCAGCGCAAGCGGGAGATTCTACAATGAGCAGTTCTTC. The encoded protein is CASSASGRFYNEQFF.

The chain employs TRBV28 and TRBJ2-1; D could derive from TRBD1 or TRBD2 (7 bases each). The CDR3 contains 16 residues. Per the germline V gene, CDR1 is MDHEN and CDR2 is SYDVKM. V was cut by 4 bases and J by 3 bases, with 16 bases left in between. The CDR3 nucleotides are TGTGCCAGCAGTTCGGGGGGACAGCGCTTCTACAATGAGCAGTTCTTC. Its translation is CASSSGGQRFYNEQFF.

This clonotype was observed a few times. The V and J genes are TRBV25-1 and TRBJ1-6; D uncertain. Germline-derived CDR1 and CDR2 are MGHDK and SYGVNS. There are 14 residues in the CDR3. V was shortened by 3 bases and J by 7 bases, with 10 bases between the two germline ends. In nucleotides, the CDR3 is TGTGCCAGCAGTGACGCTGGGATCAATTCACCCCTCCACTTT. Its protein is CASSDAGINSPLHF.

The CDR3 here is CASSPGSNRVTEQYF. CDR3 nucleotide sequence: TGTGCCAGCTCACCGGGGAGCAACAGGGTGACCGAGCAGTACTTC. This rearrangement joins TRBV18 to TRBJ2-7; D may be TRBD1 (6 bases). Trimming pared 3 bases from V and 6 bases from J, leaving 18 bases between. The CDR3 has 15 amino acids. Per the germline V gene, CDR1 is KGHSH and CDR2 is LQKENI.

CDR3 nucleotide sequence: TGTGCCAGCAGCGGCGGTTGGGGGGGGTCGAACACCGGGGAGCTGTTTTTT. Translated, it gives CASSGGWGGSNTGELFF. The chain carries TRBV9 and TRBJ2-2; 7 bases agree with TRBD2. The CDR3 has 17 residues. Trimming took 3 bases from V and 0 from J; bases not matched to a gene: 8. Germline V gives CDR1 SGDLS, CDR2 YYNGEE.

This clonotype has a handful of counts. The chain uses TRBV29-1 and TRBJ2-3; 8 nucleotides agree with TRBD2. The CDR3 length is 14 residues. Germline CDR1 is SQVTM and CDR2 is ANQGSEA. V shed 4 bases, J shed 3 bases, and the junction held 6 bases outside the gene matches. For the CDR3, the DNA is TGCAGCGTTGGCCCAGCGGGAGCGACAGATACGCAGTATTTT. It yields the protein CSVGPAGATDTQYF.

This clonotype was detected ten times or more. The gene calls are TRBV29-1 and TRBJ1-1, with 10 bases fitting TRBD1. CDR1 is SQVTM and CDR2 is ANQGSEA in the germline V gene. There are 13 residues in the CDR3. Unmatched junction bases numbered 5, after V lost 7 bases and J lost 3 bases. The CDR3 here is CSGAGQGHTEAFF. The CDR3 DNA reads TGCAGCGGCGCGGGACAGGGGCACACTGAAGCTTTCTTT.

The genes are TRBV2 and TRBJ2-5; D perhaps matches TRBD1 (5 bases). CDR3 length: 14 residues. The V gene's germline CDR1 is SNHLY and CDR2 FYNNEI. The V and J ends lost 7 bases and 3 bases respectively, with 15 bases between them. The CDR3 DNA follows: TGTGCCAGCAAACGTGACAGCGCAAAAGAGACCCAGTACTTC. Its protein is CASKRDSAKETQYF.

This chain joins TRBV10-3 and TRBJ2-7, with 8 nucleotides matching TRBD1. The V gene's germline CDR1 is ENHRY and CDR2 SYGVKD. V lost 3 bases and J lost 5; bases outside the gene matches: 6. The CDR3 runs 14 residues. The CDR3, as DNA: TGTGCCATCAGTGATCCTGACAGGGGTCACGAGCAGTACTTC. As protein: CAISDPDRGHEQYF.

This clonotype has just a few counts. The chain is built from TRBV7-2 and TRBJ2-7; 10 bases line up with TRBD2. Germline CDR1 and CDR2: SGHTA and FQGNSA. J gave up 5 bases and V 6 bases, and 4 bases lay outside the gene matches. CDR3 size: 13 residues. CDR3 amino acids: CASRGLAVNEQYF. In nucleotides, the CDR3 is TGTGCCAGCAGAGGACTAGCGGTTAACGAGCAGTACTTC.

This clonotype was recorded at least ten times. The CDR3 loop reads CASGLYSGTQYF. DNA for the CDR3: TGTGCCAGCGGGCTATATAGTGGGACGCAGTATTTT. This sequence joins TRBV6-5 and TRBJ2-3; D remains unclear. The CDR3 length is 12 residues. The V end was cut by 8 bases, the J end by 9 bases, with 15 bases between. The germline gives CDR1 MNHEY, CDR2 SVGAGI.

Remarks on this clonotype: Germline and junction disagree at one end, which may indicate a read error. J is TRBJ1-2 and V is TRBV12-3 or TRBV12-4, with D possibly TRBD1 on 6 matching bases. This CDR3 has 18 amino acids. As DNA, the CDR3 is TGTGCCAGCAGTTATAGGACAGCCTACACAAGGGCTAACTATGGCTACCCCTTC. Translated: CASSYRTAYTRANYGYPF.

This clonotype occurred a few times. The chain uses TRBV24-1 and TRBJ2-3; 12 nucleotides agree with TRBD2. The CDR3 runs to 15 residues. V was clipped by 5 bases and J by 6 bases; unmatched bases: 5. The germline V gene encodes CDR1 KGHDR and CDR2 SFDVKD. The CDR3: CATSGRLAGVDTQYF. CDR3 sequence (DNA): TGTGCCACCAGTGGCCGACTAGCGGGAGTCGATACGCAGTATTTT.

The chain is built from TRBV19 and TRBJ2-7, with 8 nucleotides matching TRBD1. Germline CDR1 LNHDA, CDR2 SQIVND (reference sequence). This CDR3 contains 14 residues. V dropped 4 bases and J dropped 4; count of bases not matched to a gene: 6. The CDR3 DNA is TGTGCCAGTAGTACCTCAGGGGGCCCATACGAGCAGTACTTC. Its translation: CASSTSGGPYEQYF.

V usage is TRBV12-3 or TRBV12-4 and J usage is TRBJ2-5, with 7 bases aligning to TRBD2. The CDR3 contains 15 residues. V dropped 3 bases and J dropped 5; count of bases not matched to a gene: 9. The CDR3 DNA reads TGTGCCAGCAGTTTCGGAGCGGGAAGCAGTGAGACCCAGTACTTC. It is translated as CASSFGAGSSETQYF.